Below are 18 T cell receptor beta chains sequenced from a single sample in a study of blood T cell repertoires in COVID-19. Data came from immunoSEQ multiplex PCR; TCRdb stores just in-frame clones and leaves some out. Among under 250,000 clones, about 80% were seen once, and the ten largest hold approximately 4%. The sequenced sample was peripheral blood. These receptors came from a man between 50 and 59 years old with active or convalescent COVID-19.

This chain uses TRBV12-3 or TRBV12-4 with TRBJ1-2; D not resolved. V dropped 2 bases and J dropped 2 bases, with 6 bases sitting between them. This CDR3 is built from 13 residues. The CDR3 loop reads CASSLLQNYGYTF. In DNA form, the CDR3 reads TGTGCCAGCAGTTTACTACAGAACTATGGCTACACCTTC.

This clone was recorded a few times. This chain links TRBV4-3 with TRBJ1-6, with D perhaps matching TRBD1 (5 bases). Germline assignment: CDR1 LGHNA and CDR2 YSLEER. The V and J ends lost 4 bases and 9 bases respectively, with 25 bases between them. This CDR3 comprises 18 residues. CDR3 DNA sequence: TGCGCCAGCAGCCGAGCCGCGGCCCAAGGGGCCGGTGGTTCACCCCTCCACTTT. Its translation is CASSRAAAQGAGGSPLHF.

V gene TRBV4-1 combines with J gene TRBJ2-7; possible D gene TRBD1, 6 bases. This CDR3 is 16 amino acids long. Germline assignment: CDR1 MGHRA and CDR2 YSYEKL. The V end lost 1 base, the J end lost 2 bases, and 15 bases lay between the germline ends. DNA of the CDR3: TGCGCCAGCAGCCAAGCTGGGGGCGCGGGCCCCTACGAGCAGTACTTC. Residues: CASSQAGGAGPYEQYF.

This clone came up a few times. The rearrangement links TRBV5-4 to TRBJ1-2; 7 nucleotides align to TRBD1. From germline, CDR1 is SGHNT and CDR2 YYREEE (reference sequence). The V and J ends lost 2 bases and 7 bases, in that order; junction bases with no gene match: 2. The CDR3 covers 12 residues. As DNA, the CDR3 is TGTGCCAGCAGCTTCACAGGGGCTGGCTACACCTTC. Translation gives CASSFTGAGYTF. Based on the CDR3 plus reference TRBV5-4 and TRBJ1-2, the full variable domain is ETGVTQSPTHLIKTRGQQVTLRCSSQSGHNTVSWYQQALGQGPQFIFQYYREEENGRGNFPPRFSGLQFPNYSSELNVNALELDDSALYLCASSFTGAGYTFGSGTRLTVV.

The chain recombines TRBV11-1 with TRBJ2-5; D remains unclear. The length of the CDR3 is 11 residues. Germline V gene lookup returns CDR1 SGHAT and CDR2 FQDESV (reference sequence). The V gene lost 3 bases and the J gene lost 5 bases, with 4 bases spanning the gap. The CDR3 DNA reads TGTGCCAGCAGCTTCGGGGAGACCCAGTACTTC. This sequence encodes CASSFGETQYF. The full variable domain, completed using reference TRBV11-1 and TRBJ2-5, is EAEVAQSPRYKITEKSQAVAFWCDPISGHATLYWYRQILGQGPELLVQFQDESVVDDSQLPKDRFSAERLKGVDSTLKIQPAELGDSAMYLCASSFGETQYFGPGTRLLVL.

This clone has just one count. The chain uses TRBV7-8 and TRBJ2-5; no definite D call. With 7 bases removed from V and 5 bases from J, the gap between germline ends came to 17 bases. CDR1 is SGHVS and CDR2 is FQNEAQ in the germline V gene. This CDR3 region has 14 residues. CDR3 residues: CASTPRPSAETQYF. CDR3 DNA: TGTGCCAGCACCCCGAGGCCTTCTGCGGAGACCCAGTACTTC.

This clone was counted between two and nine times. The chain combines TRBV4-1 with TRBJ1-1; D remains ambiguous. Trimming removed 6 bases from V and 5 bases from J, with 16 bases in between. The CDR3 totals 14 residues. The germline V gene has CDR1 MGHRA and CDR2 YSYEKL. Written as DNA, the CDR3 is TGCGCCAGCAGAACGACAACTGCGGGGACTGAAGCTTTCTTT. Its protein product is CASRTTTAGTEAFF.

In nucleotides, the CDR3 is TGTGCCAGTCTAGGCATCGAAAAACTGTTTTTT. Translation: CASLGIEKLFF. The rearrangement links TRBV19 to TRBJ1-4; D remains unclear. This CDR3 contains 11 residues. V was trimmed by 8 bases and J by 8 bases, leaving 9 bases between them. CDR1 and CDR2 (germline): LNHDA, SQIVND (reference sequence).

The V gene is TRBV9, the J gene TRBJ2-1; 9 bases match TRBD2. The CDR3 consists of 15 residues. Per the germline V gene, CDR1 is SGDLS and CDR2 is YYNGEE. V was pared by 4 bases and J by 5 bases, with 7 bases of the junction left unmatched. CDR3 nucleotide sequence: TGTGCCAGCAGCTTTAGCGGGGGCCTAGACAATGAGCAGTTCTTC. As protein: CASSFSGGLDNEQFF.

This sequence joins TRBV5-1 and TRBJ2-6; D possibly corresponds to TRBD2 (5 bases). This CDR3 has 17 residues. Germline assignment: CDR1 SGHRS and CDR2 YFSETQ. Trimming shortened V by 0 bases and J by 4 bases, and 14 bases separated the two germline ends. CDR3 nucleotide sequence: TGCGCCAGCAGCTTGGAGACGGGGAGCTGGGGGGCCAACGTCCTGACTTTC. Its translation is CASSLETGSWGANVLTF.

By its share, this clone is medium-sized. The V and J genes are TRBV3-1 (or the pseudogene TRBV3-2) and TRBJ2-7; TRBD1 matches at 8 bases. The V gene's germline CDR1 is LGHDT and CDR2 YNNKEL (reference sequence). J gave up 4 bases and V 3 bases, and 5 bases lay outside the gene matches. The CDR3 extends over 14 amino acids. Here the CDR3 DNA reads TGTGCCAGCAGCCAGGGACAGGCTTTTTACGAGCAGTACTTC. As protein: CASSQGQAFYEQYF.

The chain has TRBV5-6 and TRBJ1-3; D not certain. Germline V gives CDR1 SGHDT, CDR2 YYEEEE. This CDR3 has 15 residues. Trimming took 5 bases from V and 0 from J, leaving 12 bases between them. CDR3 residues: CASSPLQSSGNTIYF. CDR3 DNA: TGTGCCAGCAGTCCGTTACAGAGCTCTGGAAACACCATATATTTT.

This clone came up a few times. CDR3 protein: CSVGRRGLNTEAFF. The CDR3 nucleotides are TGCAGCGTTGGCAGACGGGGGTTGAACACTGAAGCTTTCTTT. The chain employs TRBV29-1 and TRBJ1-1; tentatively, D is TRBD1 (5 bases). V lost 4 bases, J lost 0 bases, and 12 bases lay in between. The CDR3 spans 14 residues. The V gene's germline CDR1 is SQVTM and CDR2 ANQGSEA.

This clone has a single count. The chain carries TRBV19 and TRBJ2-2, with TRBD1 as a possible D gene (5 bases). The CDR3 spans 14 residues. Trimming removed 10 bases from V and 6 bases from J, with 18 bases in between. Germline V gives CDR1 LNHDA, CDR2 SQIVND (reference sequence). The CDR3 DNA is TGTGCCACCGCGCAGGGTCTTGTAGCCGGGGAGCTGTTTTTT. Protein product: CATAQGLVAGELFF.

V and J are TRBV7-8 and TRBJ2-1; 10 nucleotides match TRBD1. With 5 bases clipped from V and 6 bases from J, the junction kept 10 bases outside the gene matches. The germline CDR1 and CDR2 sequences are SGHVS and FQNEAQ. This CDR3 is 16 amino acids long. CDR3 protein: CASSLGRDRGRNEQFF. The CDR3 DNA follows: TGTGCCAGCAGCCTTGGCCGGGACAGGGGCCGCAATGAGCAGTTCTTC.

CDR3 in DNA: TGTGCCATCAGCCAGGGATCCTATAATTCACCCCTCCACTTT. Its translation is CAISQGSYNSPLHF. The V and J genes are TRBV10-3 and TRBJ1-6; possible D gene TRBD1, 5 bases. V gave up 6 bases and J gave up 1 base, with 7 bases separating them. The CDR3 is 14 residues long. The germline gives CDR1 ENHRY, CDR2 SYGVKD.

The CDR3 here is CASSLGGVRTGGSGELFF. Here the CDR3 DNA reads TGTGCCAGCAGCTTAGGGGGGGTAAGGACAGGGGGCTCCGGGGAGCTGTTTTTT. This chain links TRBV7-9 with TRBJ2-2; 11 bases agree with TRBD1. The V gene's germline CDR1 is SEHNR and CDR2 FQNEAQ (reference sequence). V was pared by 1 base and J by 6 bases, with 10 bases of the junction left unmatched. CDR3 length equals 18 residues.

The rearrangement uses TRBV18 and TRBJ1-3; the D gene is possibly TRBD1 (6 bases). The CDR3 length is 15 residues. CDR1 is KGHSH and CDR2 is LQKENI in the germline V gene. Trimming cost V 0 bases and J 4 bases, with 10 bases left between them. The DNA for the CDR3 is TGTGCCAGCTCACCACCGCGGCAGGGGGGAAACACCATATATTTT. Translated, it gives CASSPPRQGGNTIYF.